This T cell receptor beta chain was sequenced in a study of cytomegalovirus exposure and HLA in healthy donors. Study-level points and caveats: In a later analysis, most CMV-associated TCR beta chains appeared HLA-restricted. Reported results showed that the classifier diagnosed cytomegalovirus status with high specificity and sensitivity.

After removal of 3 bases from V and 0 bases from J, the junction contained 8 bases not matched to a gene. The length of the CDR3 is 18 residues. CDR1 KGHSH and CDR2 LQKENI come from the germline V gene. A note on this clone: No antigen is known for it.

Vbeta (60) and Jbeta (13) primers were used in the PCR. Sequencing was performed with immunoSEQ multiplex PCR; in TCRdb, only in-frame clones are kept and a portion is missing. The sample consists of around 54,000 clones, approximately 77% of them appearing once. The sample comprised PBMCs. The genes are TRBV18 and TRBJ2-1; TRBD2 matches at 10 bases. This TCR derives from a woman aged 18 to 35 in good health and CMV-seronegative. In DNA form, the CDR3 reads TGTGCCAGCTCACCGAGGACTAGCGGACCTGGCTCCTACAATGAGCAGTTCTTC. This codes for CASSPRTSGPGSYNEQFF.